What follows is one T cell receptor beta chain and its context. The antigen is unknown. This specimen comes from a study of T-cell memory formation after mild COVID-19. 5'RACE, which relied on constant-segment primers, yielded TCR alpha and TCR beta cDNA libraries carrying sample barcodes and UMIs. One entry per CDR3 protein results from TCRdb running MiXCR on the 5' RACE reads. The sample lists some 410,000 distinct CDR3 sequences; about 22% were seen once. Overall study results and limits: CM and EM subsets held most contracting CD4+ clones; EMRA held CD8+ ones.

This TCR was sampled from an adult woman who had mild COVID-19 (a few samples of this study predate the infection). Cell type and time point are not known. Sequencing was done on a sample of PBMCs or a T cell subset sorted from them (not recorded which).

The CDR3 sequence is CASSGLAGPTDTQYF. The CDR3 DNA reads TGTGCCAGCAGCGGACTAGCGGGGCCGACAGATACGCAGTATTTT. The chain is built from TRBV4-2 and TRBJ2-3, with 12 bases aligning to TRBD2. The V segment lost 5 bases and the J segment 3 bases; nucleotides outside the gene matches: 3. Germline V lookup: CDR1 LGHNA, CDR2 YNFKEQ. This CDR3 comprises 15 residues.